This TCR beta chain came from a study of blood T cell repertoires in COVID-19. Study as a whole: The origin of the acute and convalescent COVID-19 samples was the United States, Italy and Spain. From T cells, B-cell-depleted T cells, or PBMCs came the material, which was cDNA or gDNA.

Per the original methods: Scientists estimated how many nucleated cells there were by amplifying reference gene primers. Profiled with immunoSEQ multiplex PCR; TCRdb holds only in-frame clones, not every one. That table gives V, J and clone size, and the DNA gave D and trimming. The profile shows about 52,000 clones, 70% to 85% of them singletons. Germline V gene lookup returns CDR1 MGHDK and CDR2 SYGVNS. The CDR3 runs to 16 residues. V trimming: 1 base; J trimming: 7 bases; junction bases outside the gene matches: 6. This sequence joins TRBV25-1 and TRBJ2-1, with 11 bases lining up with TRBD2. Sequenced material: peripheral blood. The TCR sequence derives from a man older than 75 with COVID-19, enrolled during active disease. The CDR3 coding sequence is TGTGCCAGCAGTGAATTTGGGACTAGCGGTCGTAATGAGCAGTTCTTC. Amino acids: CASSEFGTSGRNEQFF. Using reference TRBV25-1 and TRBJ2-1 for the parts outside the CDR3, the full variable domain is EADIYQTPRYLVIGTGKKITLECSQTMGHDKMYWYQQDPGMELHLIHYSYGVNSTEKGDLSSESTVSRIRTEHFPLTLESARPSHTSQYLCASSEFGTSGRNEQFFGPGTRLTVL.